A single T cell receptor (beta chain) is shown here with its context. Original handling: How many nucleated cells were present was estimated from reference gene primer amplification. Method: immunoSEQ multiplex PCR; TCRdb's copy keeps in-frame clones and lacks some. The DNA was the basis for D and trimming; V, J and clone size are from that table. The sample shows about 90,000 clones, roughly nine tenths of them seen only once. This record comes from a study of blood T cell repertoires in COVID-19. Overall study: The samples span acute and convalescent COVID-19 from the United States, Italy and Spain. PBMCs, B-cell-depleted T cells, or T cells provided the cDNA or gDNA that made up the material.

The CDR3 has 16 amino acids. Germline CDR1 is SGHRS and CDR2 is YFSETQ. V was pared by 0 bases and J by 5 bases, with 6 bases of the junction left unmatched. The sequence was obtained from a human donor with active COVID-19. The donor label of this sample is uncertain. The sample comprised peripheral blood. This rearrangement joins TRBV5-1 to TRBJ2-2, with 8 bases identical to TRBD2. CDR3 coding DNA: TGCGCCAGCAGCTTGGAGGTGGGGACTAGTACCGGGGAGCTGTTTTTT. Its translation: CASSLEVGTSTGELFF.